These 31 T cell receptor beta chains were sequenced from one sample in a study of blood T cell repertoires in COVID-19. Measured with immunoSEQ multiplex PCR; TCRdb has only the in-frame clones, and not every one. The sample lists 70,000 to 85,000 clones, 70% to 90% seen once, with less than 20% in the top ten. Sequencing used peripheral blood. The receptor set was obtained from a woman older than 75 with acute or convalescent COVID-19.

The gene calls are TRBV7-9 and TRBJ1-1, with D maybe TRBD1 (6 bases). CDR1 is SEHNR, CDR2 FQNEAQ, per germline (reference sequence). CDR3 length: 14 residues. Trimming left V 5 bases short and J 7 bases short, with 17 bases between. This CDR3 is CASSLRGAQDEAFF. The DNA for the CDR3 is TGTGCCAGCAGCCTTCGGGGGGCGCAGGATGAAGCTTTCTTT.

The chain combines TRBV4-3 with TRBJ2-3; 9 nucleotides line up with TRBD2. From germline, CDR1 is LGHNA and CDR2 YSLEER. With V trimmed by 4 bases and J by 3 bases, 11 bases remained unmatched. The CDR3 length is 17 residues. The CDR3: CASSPSETLAGTDTQYF. The CDR3 coding sequence is TGCGCCAGCAGCCCCTCCGAAACCCTAGCGGGAACAGATACGCAGTATTTT.

This rearrangement joins TRBV5-8 to TRBJ1-2, with 7 bases that match TRBD1. Germline V gene sequence: CDR1 SGHTS, CDR2 YDEGEE. V shed 4 bases, J shed 3 bases, and the junction held 3 bases outside the gene matches. This CDR3 has 13 amino acids. The CDR3 here is CASSQGQYYGYTF. The CDR3 region has the DNA TGTGCCAGCAGCCAGGGACAGTACTATGGCTACACCTTC.

This clone was recorded a few times. The V call is TRBV6-5, the J call TRBJ1-4; D uncertain. The CDR3 is 15 amino acids. V gave up 3 bases and J gave up 4 bases, with 12 bases separating them. CDR1 MNHEY and CDR2 SVGAGI come from the germline V gene. CDR3 DNA sequence: TGTGCCAGCAGTTATGATGGCAGTGTTAATGAAAAACTGTTTTTT. Protein product: CASSYDGSVNEKLFF.

This chain connects TRBV7-2 to TRBJ1-6; no clear D gene. The CDR3 sequence is 15 residues long. V lost 5 bases and J 8 bases, leaving 16 bases between the germline ends. Germline V CDR1 and CDR2: SGHTA, FQGNSA. CDR3 coding DNA: TGTGCCAGCAGCCACACAAGGAGTAGCGATTCACCCCTCCACTTT. It is translated as CASSHTRSSDSPLHF.

This chain uses TRBV7-9 with TRBJ1-4; no definite D call. CDR1 and CDR2 (germline): SEHNR, FQNEAQ (reference sequence). Between the trimmed V and J ends, which lost 1 base and 8 bases, there was a span of 8 bases. The CDR3 runs to 13 residues. The CDR3: CASSLVEGEKLFF. CDR3 nucleotide sequence: TGTGCCAGCAGCTTAGTCGAGGGAGAAAAACTGTTTTTT.

The V and J genes are TRBV4-2 and TRBJ2-7; D is undetermined. Trimming shortened V by 1 base and J by 1 base, and 8 bases separated the two germline ends. From germline, CDR1 is LGHNA and CDR2 YNFKEQ. The CDR3 spans 14 residues. CDR3 loop: CASSQAKLSYEQYF. CDR3 coding DNA: TGTGCCAGCAGCCAAGCAAAGCTTTCCTACGAGCAGTACTTC.

The rearrangement links TRBV10-3 to TRBJ2-7; no firm D call. There are 13 residues in the CDR3. Germline assignment: CDR1 ENHRY and CDR2 SYGVKD. V was clipped by 6 bases and J by 4 bases, with 13 bases between them. This chain's CDR3 is CAIRPSGAYEQYF. CDR3 bases: TGTGCCATCAGGCCTTCCGGAGCTTACGAGCAGTACTTC.

V gene TRBV5-6 combines with J gene TRBJ1-3, with a weak D call TRBD1 (6 bases). Germline V gene sequence: CDR1 SGHDT, CDR2 YYEEEE. The CDR3 consists of 14 residues. V lost 5 bases and J lost 6, with 15 bases in between. The CDR3 DNA follows: TGTGCCAGCAGTTTTACAGGGTCCGCAAACACCATATATTTT. Translating it yields CASSFTGSANTIYF. Based on the CDR3 plus reference TRBV5-6 and TRBJ1-3, the full variable domain is DAGVTQSPTHLIKTRGQQVTLRCSPKSGHDTVSWYQQALGQGPQFIFQYYEEEERQRGNFPDRFSGHQFPNYSSELNVNALLLGDSALYLCASSFTGSANTIYFGEGSWLTVV.

V usage is TRBV7-2 and J usage is TRBJ1-4; D remains unclear. Trimming took 1 base from V and 8 from J, leaving 17 bases between them. The length of the CDR3 is 16 residues. CDR1 is SGHTA and CDR2 is FQGNSA in the germline V gene. The CDR3 protein is CASSLGASPDEEKLFF. As DNA, the CDR3 is TGTGCCAGCAGCTTAGGGGCCAGTCCAGATGAGGAAAAACTGTTTTTT. The variable domain in full, with the rest retrieved from reference TRBV7-2 and TRBJ1-4, is GAGVSQSPSNKVTEKGKDVELRCDPISGHTALYWYRQSLGQGLEFLIYFQGNSAPDKSGLPSDRFSAERTGGSVSTLTIQRTQQEDSAVYLCASSLGASPDEEKLFFGSGTQLSVL.

The chain uses TRBV28 and TRBJ2-7; 8 bases match TRBD1. Looked up from germline, CDR1 is MDHEN and CDR2 is SYDVKM. This CDR3 has 16 residues. V dropped 4 bases and J dropped 2; count of bases not matched to a gene: 10. CDR3 region: CASSSSPRTGPYEQYF. The CDR3 nucleotides read TGTGCCAGCAGTTCAAGCCCCCGGACAGGGCCCTACGAGCAGTACTTC.

The V call is TRBV9, the J call TRBJ2-7; 8 nucleotides line up with TRBD1. CDR1 and CDR2 (germline): SGDLS, YYNGEE. The ends lost 5 bases at V and 5 bases at J; junction bases unmatched: 3. CDR3 length: 12 residues. Here the CDR3 DNA reads TGTGCCAGCAGTAGACAGGGGAACGAGCAGTACTTC. Encoded protein: CASSRQGNEQYF. Variable domain in full (rest from reference TRBV9 and TRBJ2-7): DSGVTQTPKHLITATGQRVTLRCSPRSGDLSVYWYQQSLDQGLQFLIQYYNGEERAKGNILERFSAQQFPDLHSELNLSSLELGDSALYFCASSRQGNEQYFGPGTRLTVT.

The chain employs TRBV9 and TRBJ1-1; D gene ambiguous. V shed 6 bases and J shed 2 bases, with 20 bases lying between them. From germline, CDR1 is SGDLS and CDR2 YYNGEE. This CDR3 has 16 residues. This chain's CDR3 is CASTPGGWIINTEAFF. CDR3 in DNA: TGTGCCAGCACCCCCGGAGGGTGGATCATCAACACTGAAGCTTTCTTT.

In this sample, this clone turned up a few times. The CDR3 protein is CASSPQTGSGNTIYF. DNA for the CDR3: TGTGCCAGCAGCCCACAAACAGGGTCTGGAAACACCATATATTTT. The chain is built from TRBV7-8 and TRBJ1-3, with D possibly being TRBD1 (6 bases). The V end was cut by 5 bases, the J end by 1 base, with 12 bases between. This CDR3 is built from 15 residues. Germline CDR1 reads SGHVS; CDR2 reads FQNEAQ. Full variable domain (rest looked up from reference TRBV7-8 and TRBJ1-3): GAGVSQSPRYKVAKRGQDVALRCDPISGHVSLFWYQQALGQGPEFLTYFQNEAQLDKSGLPSDRFFAERPEGSVSTLKIQRTQQEDSAVYLCASSPQTGSGNTIYFGEGSWLTVV.

The chain is built from TRBV5-5 and TRBJ2-7; a possible D gene is TRBD1 (6 bases). Trimming pared 4 bases from V and 0 bases from J, leaving 17 bases between. This CDR3 has 16 amino acids. Germline-derived CDR1 and CDR2 are SGHKS and YYEKEE (reference sequence). CDR3 region: CASSPQGWGLSYEQYF. The CDR3, as DNA: TGTGCCAGCAGCCCCCAGGGGTGGGGGCTCTCCTACGAGCAGTACTTC.

This chain joins TRBV9 and TRBJ2-7, with 8 bases lining up with TRBD1. V lost 4 bases and J lost 1; bases outside the gene matches: 4. Germline CDR1 SGDLS, CDR2 YYNGEE. The CDR3 extends over 14 amino acids. In nucleotides, the CDR3 is TGTGCCAGCAGCCAGGGGGCTCAATCCTACGAGCAGTACTTC. Translating it yields CASSQGAQSYEQYF.

The chain couples TRBV5-6 to TRBJ1-1; TRBD1 matches 7 bases. V lost 4 bases to trimming and J lost 7 bases; unmatched junction nucleotides: 10. Germline CDR1 SGHDT, CDR2 YYEEEE. The length of the CDR3 is 14 residues. This CDR3 reads CASSPGQFAYEAFF. The CDR3 DNA reads as TGTGCCAGCAGCCCGGGACAGTTCGCCTATGAAGCTTTCTTT.

The chain recombines TRBV10-3 with TRBJ2-7, with TRBD2 matching 8 bases. V shed 6 bases, J shed 2 bases, and the junction held 3 bases outside the gene matches. The CDR3 sequence is 13 residues long. The germline CDR1 and CDR2 sequences are ENHRY and SYGVKD. The DNA for the CDR3 is TGTGCCATCAGAGCGGGGGCCCCCTACGAGCAGTACTTC. Its protein product is CAIRAGAPYEQYF.

The genes are TRBV20-1 and TRBJ1-2; unclear D gene. Germline values: CDR1 DFQATT, CDR2 SNEGSKA (reference sequence). V was shortened by 7 bases and J by 8 bases, with 14 bases between the two germline ends. This CDR3 has 11 residues. The CDR3 DNA follows: TGCAGTGTCCAGAGGGCGGGGGGCTACACCTTC. Amino acids: CSVQRAGGYTF.

This sequence joins TRBV7-2 and TRBJ2-1, with 8 nucleotides matching TRBD1. Germline V gene data show CDR1 as SGHTA and CDR2 as FQGNSA. The trim removed 5 bases at V and 4 bases at J, leaving 7 bases unmatched. This CDR3 is built from 15 residues. CDR3 coding DNA: TGTGCCAGCAGCCCGCAGGGGGCGGAGTACAATGAGCAGTTCTTC. This codes for CASSPQGAEYNEQFF.

The CDR3 nucleotides are TGTGCCAGCAGCCAAGTTAGCGGGGCGGGCCAAGAGACCCAGTACTTC. The encoded protein is CASSQVSGAGQETQYF. This rearrangement joins TRBV3-1 (or the pseudogene TRBV3-2) to TRBJ2-5; 8 nucleotides align to TRBD2. The CDR3 is 16 residues long. Germline V gives CDR1 LGHDT, CDR2 YNNKEL (reference sequence). V was clipped by 1 base and J by 1 base; unmatched bases: 5.

This clone turned up a few times. CDR3 sequence reads: CASSLGVGGVTDTQYF. CDR3 coding DNA: TGTGCCAGCAGCTTAGGAGTTGGCGGAGTCACAGATACGCAGTATTTT. V gene TRBV11-2 combines with J gene TRBJ2-3; no reliable D call. This CDR3 is built from 16 residues. Trimming shortened V by 1 base and J by 2 bases, and 13 bases separated the two germline ends. Germline assignment: CDR1 SGHAT and CDR2 FQNNGV.

V is TRBV7-8 and J is TRBJ2-5, with D possibly TRBD2 on 5 matching bases. The CDR3 covers 14 residues. V gave up 1 base and J gave up 5 bases, with 11 bases separating them. Germline lookup yields CDR1 SGHVS and CDR2 FQNEAQ. The CDR3 DNA is TGTGCCAGCAGCTTAGACCTAGCTCGGGAGACCCAGTACTTC. It translates to CASSLDLARETQYF. Full variable domain (missing parts from reference TRBV7-8 and TRBJ2-5): GAGVSQSPRYKVAKRGQDVALRCDPISGHVSLFWYQQALGQGPEFLTYFQNEAQLDKSGLPSDRFFAERPEGSVSTLKIQRTQQEDSAVYLCASSLDLARETQYFGPGTRLLVL.

The chain couples TRBV27 to TRBJ1-2; TRBD1 might be the D (5 bases). Germline V gives CDR1 MNHEY, CDR2 SMNVEV (reference sequence). CDR3 length equals 14 residues. V was cut by 2 bases and J by 1 base, with 8 bases left in between. CDR3 loop: CASSLGHFNYGYTF. The DNA for the CDR3 is TGTGCCAGCAGTTTAGGACACTTTAACTATGGCTACACCTTC.

This chain joins TRBV19 and TRBJ2-7; TRBD1 agrees at 8 bases. Germline-derived CDR1 and CDR2 are LNHDA and SQIVND (reference sequence). This CDR3 spans 13 amino acids. J was trimmed by 3 bases and V by 6 bases; bases with no gene match: 4. The CDR3 DNA reads TGTGCCAGTAGCAGAGACAGGGGCTACGAGCAGTACTTC. Translated, it gives CASSRDRGYEQYF.

The CDR3 sequence: CASSPTGPYEQYF. In nucleotides, the CDR3 is TGTGCCAGCAGCCCTACAGGGCCCTACGAGCAGTACTTC. The chain employs TRBV3-1 (or the pseudogene TRBV3-2) and TRBJ2-7, with D possibly matching TRBD1 (6 bases). There are 13 residues in the CDR3. V lost 4 bases, J lost 2 bases, and 9 bases lay in between. CDR1 is LGHDT and CDR2 is YNNKEL in the germline V gene (reference sequence).

This clone has a single count. V gene TRBV11-2 combines with J gene TRBJ2-7; 8 bases are shared with TRBD1. Trimming cost V 3 bases and J 3 bases; bases outside gene matches: 4. CDR1 is SGHAT and CDR2 is FQNNGV in the germline V gene. This CDR3 is 14 amino acids long. CDR3 nucleotide sequence: TGTGCCAGCAGCTTCGGGACAGGCCGCTACGAGCAGTACTTC. Residues: CASSFGTGRYEQYF. The full variable domain, rest sourced from reference TRBV11-2 and TRBJ2-7, is EAGVAQSPRYKIIEKRQSVAFWCNPISGHATLYWYQQILGQGPKLLIQFQNNGVVDDSQLPKDRFSAERLKGVDSTLKIQPAKLEDSAVYLCASSFGTGRYEQYFGPGTRLTVT.

V and J are TRBV7-9 and TRBJ2-7; D is uncertain. The germline gives CDR1 SEHNR, CDR2 FQNEAQ (reference sequence). This CDR3 has 17 amino acids. V was cut by 1 base and J by 2 bases, with 18 bases left in between. CDR3 region: CASSLVVRPRQTYEQYF. The CDR3 DNA follows: TGTGCCAGCAGCTTAGTAGTACGACCGCGGCAAACCTACGAGCAGTACTTC.

The chain recombines TRBV10-2 with TRBJ2-1; 8 bases are a match to TRBD1. This CDR3 has 12 amino acids. V was clipped by 5 bases and J by 10 bases; unmatched bases: 4. The germline CDR1 and CDR2 sequences are WSHSY and SAAADI. The CDR3 sequence: CASSPGGGEQFF. DNA of the CDR3: TGCGCCAGCAGTCCAGGGGGCGGGGAGCAGTTCTTC.

This clone was detected only a few times. V gene TRBV24-1 combines with J gene TRBJ2-7; a weak D match, TRBD1 (5 bases). The germline V and J ends were trimmed by 6 bases and 2 bases, with 7 bases remaining between them. In germline, CDR1 is KGHDR, CDR2 SFDVKD. The CDR3 extends over 12 amino acids. The CDR3 DNA is TGTGCCACCAGTAACAGGCCCTACGAGCAGTACTTC. Encoded protein: CATSNRPYEQYF.

The chain uses TRBV5-6 and TRBJ2-4, with 8 bases identical to TRBD1. Unmatched junction bases numbered 9, after V lost 6 bases and J lost 7 bases. The CDR3 consists of 14 residues. CDR1 SGHDT and CDR2 YYEEEE come from the germline V gene. The CDR3 reads CASTPQGAPNIQYF. The CDR3 DNA sequence: TGTGCCAGCACTCCTCAGGGGGCGCCCAACATTCAGTACTTC. Together with reference TRBV5-6 and TRBJ2-4, the CDR3 gives the full variable domain: DAGVTQSPTHLIKTRGQQVTLRCSPKSGHDTVSWYQQALGQGPQFIFQYYEEEERQRGNFPDRFSGHQFPNYSSELNVNALLLGDSALYLCASTPQGAPNIQYFGAGTRLSVL.